What follows are 2 T cell receptor beta chains derived from one specimen sequenced in a study of blood T cell repertoires in COVID-19. Some clones are missing from TCRdb's copy, which holds only in-frame ones; the method was immunoSEQ multiplex PCR. The sample yields roughly 70,000 clones, approximately 91% seen once. Specimen: peripheral blood. The receptors here all came from a man in his sixties or seventies with active or convalescent COVID-19.

The chain joins TRBV6-1 to TRBJ1-5; D not certain. CDR3 length equals 15 residues. The ends were cut back, 2 bases at V and 5 bases at J, with 13 bases in the middle. Germline assignment: CDR1 MNHNS and CDR2 SASEGT. The CDR3 DNA reads TGTGCCAGCAGTGAAATGGGCCCTGCCGATCAGCCCCAGCATTTT. Translated: CASSEMGPADQPQHF.

The chain joins TRBV9 to TRBJ2-3; D may be TRBD2 (5 bases). The V end lost 3 bases, the J end lost 5 bases, and 13 bases lay between the germline ends. CDR1 SGDLS and CDR2 YYNGEE come from the germline V gene. The length of the CDR3 is 14 residues. The CDR3 bases are TGTGCCAGCAGCGACGGGAACCCCTTAGATACGCAGTATTTT. This gives the protein CASSDGNPLDTQYF.